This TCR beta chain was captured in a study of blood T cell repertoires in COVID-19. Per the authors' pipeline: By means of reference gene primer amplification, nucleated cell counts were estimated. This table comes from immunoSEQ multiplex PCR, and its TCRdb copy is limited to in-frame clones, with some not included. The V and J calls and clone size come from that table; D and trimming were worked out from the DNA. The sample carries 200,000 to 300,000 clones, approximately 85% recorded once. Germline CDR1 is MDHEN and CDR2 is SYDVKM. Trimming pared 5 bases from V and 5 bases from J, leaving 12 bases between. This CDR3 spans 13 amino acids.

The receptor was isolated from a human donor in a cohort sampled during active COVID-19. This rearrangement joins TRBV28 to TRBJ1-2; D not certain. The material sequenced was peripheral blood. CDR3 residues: CASSPAGFYGYTF. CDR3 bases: TGTGCCAGCAGTCCCGCAGGTTTTTATGGCTACACCTTC.